These 20 T cell receptor beta chains share one sample of origin, sequenced in a study of T cell responses to AZD1222 COVID-19 vaccine. TCRdb's copy holds only in-frame clones and misses some; the assay was immunoSEQ multiplex PCR. The table has about 150,000 clones, more than 85% seen once. The sample here was peripheral blood, taken on day 0 of AZD1222 vaccination. The origin of the receptors is an adult in good health.

This clone appeared a single time. The chain links TRBV7-2 to TRBJ2-1; D is possibly TRBD2 (5 bases). The V end lost 0 bases, the J end lost 3 bases, and 9 bases lay between the germline ends. CDR3 length: 15 residues. From germline, CDR1 is SGHTA and CDR2 FQGNSA. The CDR3 bases are TGTGCCAGCAGCTTAGCAGGAGCGGTCTACAATGAGCAGTTCTTC. It yields the protein CASSLAGAVYNEQFF.

This sequence joins TRBV7-6 and TRBJ2-5, with 7 bases fitting TRBD2. The V and J ends lost 1 base and 1 base, in that order; junction bases with no gene match: 6. CDR3 length equals 16 residues. CDR1 and CDR2 from the germline V gene are SGHVS and FNYEAQ. CDR3 loop: CASSLVRSGGQETQYF. The CDR3 region has the DNA TGTGCCAGCAGCTTAGTTAGGTCGGGAGGCCAAGAGACCCAGTACTTC.

The V and J genes are TRBV9 and TRBJ2-1, with a possible D match to TRBD2 (5 bases). V gave up 4 bases and J gave up 9 bases, with 11 bases separating them. This CDR3 is built from 12 residues. CDR1 is SGDLS and CDR2 is YYNGEE in the germline V gene. DNA for the CDR3: TGTGCCAGCAGCCCGGGGAGAGGTGAGCAGTTCTTC. Amino acids: CASSPGRGEQFF.

J is TRBJ2-7 and V is TRBV19; D might be TRBD1 (5 bases). CDR1 and CDR2 (germline): LNHDA, SQIVND (reference sequence). V lost 3 bases, J lost 9 bases, and 18 bases lay in between. The CDR3 covers 14 residues. The CDR3 loop is CASSIGHQDPRQYF. The CDR3 DNA is TGTGCCAGTAGTATCGGACACCAGGACCCCCGGCAGTACTTC.

The V and J genes are TRBV27 and TRBJ1-4; a weak D match, TRBD1 (5 bases). Germline V gene sequence: CDR1 MNHEY, CDR2 SMNVEV (reference sequence). This CDR3 is 15 amino acids long. Between the trimmed V and J ends, which lost 1 base and 7 bases, there was a span of 13 bases. The CDR3 bases are TGTGCCAGCAGTTTATTGCCCTCGGGACTTGAAAAACTGTTTTTT. This sequence encodes CASSLLPSGLEKLFF.

Only one count was recorded for this clone. V usage is TRBV19 and J usage is TRBJ1-2; no clear D. Germline V gene sequence: CDR1 LNHDA, CDR2 SQIVND (reference sequence). The germline V and J ends were trimmed by 11 bases and 7 bases, with 11 bases remaining between them. CDR3 length: 10 amino acids. The CDR3 here is CAVRESGYTF. The CDR3 nucleotides are TGTGCCGTACGGGAGTCTGGCTACACCTTC.

The chain is built from TRBV7-2 and TRBJ2-3; D remains ambiguous. Germline CDR1 is SGHTA and CDR2 is FQGNSA. Trimming cost V 1 base and J 10 bases, with 21 bases left between them. CDR3 length: 16 amino acids. Here the CDR3 reads CASSLGSALFLVAQYF. The CDR3 DNA sequence: TGTGCCAGCAGCTTAGGGTCAGCGTTGTTCCTCGTTGCGCAGTATTTT.

This chain uses TRBV19 with TRBJ2-3; perhaps TRBD1 as D (6 bases). CDR1 LNHDA and CDR2 SQIVND come from the germline V gene (reference sequence). V dropped 1 base and J dropped 3 bases, with 11 bases sitting between them. The CDR3 sequence is 15 residues long. The CDR3 here is CASSIGPGATDTQYF. Written as DNA, the CDR3 is TGTGCCAGTAGTATAGGGCCAGGGGCGACAGATACGCAGTATTTT.

This chain uses TRBV5-6 with TRBJ2-1, with no clear D. This CDR3 region has 11 residues. V shed 3 bases and J shed 8 bases, with 6 bases lying between them. Germline CDR1 and CDR2: SGHDT and YYEEEE. The CDR3 region has the DNA TGTGCCAGCAGCTCCGGGTATGAGCAGTTCTTC. Translation: CASSSGYEQFF.

The J gene is TRBJ2-3, the V gene TRBV7-3; TRBD2 aligns across 10 bases. Germline loops: CDR1 SGHTA, CDR2 FQGTGA. There are 19 residues in the CDR3. V lost 6 bases to trimming and J lost 0 bases; unmatched junction nucleotides: 15. CDR3 DNA: TGTGCCAGCAGGGCAGCGGGAGGGCCAGATTCGACTAGCACAGATACGCAGTATTTT. Translating gives CASRAAGGPDSTSTDTQYF.

V usage is TRBV5-1 and J usage is TRBJ2-2, with D maybe TRBD2 (5 bases). Germline CDR1 reads SGHRS; CDR2 reads YFSETQ. V was cut by 4 bases and J by 3 bases, with 13 bases left in between. This CDR3 spans 15 amino acids. This CDR3 reads CASSAAVGDTGELFF. The DNA of the CDR3 is TGCGCCAGCAGCGCCGCGGTGGGAGACACCGGGGAGCTGTTTTTT.

V is TRBV27 and J is TRBJ2-2; D ambiguous. Germline V CDR1 and CDR2: MNHEY, SMNVEV (reference sequence). The CDR3 runs 14 residues. The germline V and J ends were trimmed by 3 bases and 1 base, with 6 bases remaining between them. CDR3 coding DNA: TGTGCCAGCAGTTTTGGTGGGAACACCGGGGAGCTGTTTTTT. Protein sequence: CASSFGGNTGELFF.

The rearrangement joins TRBV5-5 to TRBJ2-2, with 7 bases matching TRBD2. V trimming: 3 bases; J trimming: 4 bases; junction bases outside the gene matches: 9. This CDR3 region has 16 residues. CDR1 is SGHKS, CDR2 YYEKEE, per germline (reference sequence). This CDR3 is CASSWEISGFTGELFF. The CDR3 bases are TGTGCCAGCAGCTGGGAGATTAGCGGGTTCACCGGGGAGCTGTTTTTT.

V usage is TRBV28 and J usage is TRBJ2-1; a possible D gene is TRBD1 (6 bases). This CDR3 spans 17 amino acids. Germline loops: CDR1 MDHEN, CDR2 SYDVKM. Trimming took 5 bases from V and 2 from J, leaving 19 bases between them. CDR3: CASSTHRVRPPYNEQFF. CDR3 in DNA: TGTGCCAGCAGTACCCACAGGGTTAGGCCCCCCTACAATGAGCAGTTCTTC.

CDR3 nucleotides: TGTGCCAGTAGCCGCGCCTCAAGACTAGCGGAGTACAATGAGCAGTTCTTC. This codes for CASSRASRLAEYNEQFF. The chain links TRBV19 to TRBJ2-1; 9 nucleotides agree with TRBD2. Germline V gives CDR1 LNHDA, CDR2 SQIVND (reference sequence). This CDR3 has 17 amino acids. The trim removed 6 bases at V and 4 bases at J, leaving 13 bases unmatched.

The chain has TRBV28 and TRBJ1-5, with 8 bases that match TRBD1. This CDR3 spans 17 amino acids. Germline values: CDR1 MDHEN, CDR2 SYDVKM. J was trimmed by 0 bases and V by 3 bases; bases with no gene match: 7. The CDR3 bases are TGTGCCAGCAGTTTTCCCCCAGGGGGCAGTAGCAATCAGCCCCAGCATTTT. Protein product: CASSFPPGGSSNQPQHF. Combining the CDR3 with reference TRBV28 and TRBJ1-5 gives the whole variable domain DVKVTQSSRYLVKRTGEKVFLECVQDMDHENMFWYRQDPGLGLRLIYFSYDVKMKEKGDIPEGYSVSREKKERFSLILESASTNQTSMYLCASSFPPGGSSNQPQHFGDGTRLSIL.

The V call is TRBV3-1 (or the pseudogene TRBV3-2), the J call TRBJ2-5; a weak D match, TRBD2 (5 bases). CDR1 and CDR2 from the germline V gene are LGHDT and YNNKEL (reference sequence). This CDR3 spans 14 amino acids. V lost 0 bases and J lost 2, with 7 bases in between. For the CDR3, the DNA is TGTGCCAGCAGCCAAGATCGCGGGCAAGAGACCCAGTACTTC. It codes for CASSQDRGQETQYF.

The chain uses TRBV5-1 and TRBJ1-2, with unresolved D. The CDR3 totals 13 residues. V lost 0 bases and J lost 4, with 7 bases in between. CDR1 is SGHRS, CDR2 YFSETQ, per germline. This CDR3 reads CASSLAVGYGYTF. As DNA, the CDR3 is TGCGCCAGCAGCTTGGCCGTGGGCTATGGCTACACCTTC.

The J gene is TRBJ2-7, the V gene TRBV19, with D possibly called TRBD1 or TRBD2 (5 bases each). The V gene's germline CDR1 is LNHDA and CDR2 SQIVND (reference sequence). CDR3 size: 14 residues. Trimming removed 3 bases from V and 0 bases from J, with 9 bases in between. The CDR3 spells CASSIRGVSYEQYF. The CDR3 nucleotides are TGTGCCAGTAGTATTCGAGGGGTCTCCTACGAGCAGTACTTC.

This chain connects TRBV6-1 to TRBJ1-4; D gene uncertain. The CDR3 has 13 amino acids. Trimming removed 2 bases at V and 9 bases at J, with 10 bases between. Per the germline V gene, CDR1 is MNHNS and CDR2 is SASEGT. The CDR3 bases are TGTGCCAGCAGTGAAAGTGGGCAGAAAAAACTGTTTTTT. It encodes CASSESGQKKLFF.